This T cell receptor (beta chain) was documented in a study of blood T cell repertoires in COVID-19. Repertoires were generated with immunoSEQ multiplex PCR, while TCRdb's copy carries only in-frame clones and drops some. Among about 220,000 clones, roughly 80% were seen once, and the ten largest hold approximately 5.2%. V lost 4 bases, J lost 4 bases, and 10 bases stayed unmatched. The CDR3 has 16 amino acids. CDR1 and CDR2 from the germline V gene are LNHDA and SQIVND (reference sequence). The sequencing sample was made of peripheral blood. This receptor was obtained from a woman in her 70s with COVID-19, enrolled during active disease. The chain uses TRBV19 and TRBJ1-5, with 7 bases aligning to TRBD1. CDR3: CASSTSGQKFNQPQHF. The CDR3 DNA is TGTGCCAGTAGTACTTCGGGACAGAAATTTAATCAGCCCCAGCATTTT. Combining the CDR3 with reference TRBV19 and TRBJ1-5 gives the whole variable domain DGGITQSPKYLFRKEGQNVTLSCEQNLNHDAMYWYRQDPGQGLRLIYYSQIVNDFQKGDIAEGYSVSREKKESFPLTVTSAQKNPTAFYLCASSTSGQKFNQPQHFGDGTRLSIL.